This entry lists 27 T cell receptor beta chains sequenced from one sample in a study of CD8 T cells in Susac syndrome (dated 2019 in TCRdb). Library prep was done by the immunoSEQ multiplex PCR assay. RNA was extracted with the RNeasy kit and roughly 0.5 to 1 ug was reverse transcribed using random hexamers. The raw public reads went through TCRdb reprocessing: fastp at Q25, MiXCR clone calling, in-frame beta chains kept. Every distinct CDR3 protein forms one entry, paired with its most common genes and DNA. The sample records some 130,000 distinct CDR3 sequences, over 90% of which are singletons. Roughly 0.2% of the sample is held by the ten biggest clonotypes. The sequenced sample consisted of CD8+ T cells from PBMCs. The receptors stem from a human donor with Susac syndrome.

The chain employs TRBV5-4 and TRBJ1-1; D is perhaps TRBD1 (5 bases). V was clipped by 2 bases and J by 5 bases, with 7 bases between them. This CDR3 contains 12 residues. Germline V lookup: CDR1 SGHNT, CDR2 YYREEE (reference sequence). Written as DNA, the CDR3 is TGTGCCAGCAGCTTTGGGACGACTGAAGCTTTCTTT. It specifies CASSFGTTEAFF.

The V call is TRBV11-2, the J call TRBJ2-1; no definite D call. This CDR3 has 17 residues. Germline CDR1 reads SGHAT; CDR2 reads FQNNGV. V lost 0 bases and J 2 bases, leaving 14 bases between the germline ends. Written as DNA, the CDR3 is TGTGCCAGCAGCTTAGATACGTGGTCTCGGGCCTACAATGAGCAGTTCTTC. The encoded protein is CASSLDTWSRAYNEQFF.

In nucleotides, the CDR3 is TGCAGTGCTAAGTTACAGGACTACGAGCAGTACTTC. Its translation: CSAKLQDYEQYF. The chain couples TRBV20-1 to TRBJ2-7; a weak D match, TRBD1 (5 bases). V lost 4 bases and J lost 3, with 10 bases in between. CDR3 length: 12 amino acids. From germline, CDR1 is DFQATT and CDR2 SNEGSKA (reference sequence).

The chain joins TRBV30 to TRBJ2-3; weak D call: TRBD2 (6 bases). Germline CDR1 is GTSNPN and CDR2 is SVGIG (reference sequence). Trimming shortened V by 2 bases and J by 0 bases, and 18 bases separated the two germline ends. This CDR3 has 17 amino acids. CDR3 DNA sequence: TGTGCCTGGAGTCCGTGGGGGGACCCGTCTAGCACAGATACGCAGTATTTT. Protein: CAWSPWGDPSSTDTQYF.

The V and J genes are TRBV12-3 or TRBV12-4 and TRBJ1-1; no definite D call. Trimming took 7 bases from V and 6 from J, leaving 18 bases between them. This CDR3 spans 14 amino acids. DNA for the CDR3: TGTGCCAGCAATTTTCAGCCCGGGTCCCCTGAAGCTTTCTTT. Translated, it gives CASNFQPGSPEAFF.

This chain joins TRBV9 and TRBJ1-2; D not certain. Germline V gene sequence: CDR1 SGDLS, CDR2 YYNGEE. The CDR3 loop spans 13 amino acids. V was clipped by 0 bases and J by 2 bases, with 5 bases between them. As DNA, the CDR3 is TGTGCCAGCAGCGTAGCCGGGAACTATGGCTACACCTTC. It encodes CASSVAGNYGYTF.

CDR3 in amino acids: CASSVATGGGYEQYF. The CDR3 DNA is TGTGCCAGCAGCGTAGCTACTGGAGGGGGGTACGAGCAGTACTTC. J is TRBJ2-7 and V is TRBV9; D is tentatively TRBD1 or TRBD2 (6 bases each). The CDR3 is made up of 15 amino acids. Germline CDR1 SGDLS, CDR2 YYNGEE. V lost 0 bases and J 4 bases, leaving 14 bases between the germline ends. The variable domain in full, with the rest retrieved from reference TRBV9 and TRBJ2-7, is DSGVTQTPKHLITATGQRVTLRCSPRSGDLSVYWYQQSLDQGLQFLIQYYNGEERAKGNILERFSAQQFPDLHSELNLSSLELGDSALYFCASSVATGGGYEQYFGPGTRLTVT.

This chain uses TRBV11-3 with TRBJ2-1; D unclear. Germline V gives CDR1 SGHNT, CDR2 YENEEA. The CDR3 length is 12 residues. V was shortened by 3 bases and J by 10 bases, with 10 bases between the two germline ends. The CDR3 loop is CASSLPLAEQFF. The CDR3 nucleotides read TGTGCCAGCAGCTTGCCACTCGCCGAGCAGTTCTTC.

The chain has TRBV27 and TRBJ2-7; 9 bases align to TRBD1. CDR3 length: 17 residues. Germline V gene sequence: CDR1 MNHEY, CDR2 SMNVEV (reference sequence). V trimming: 6 bases; J trimming: 2 bases; junction bases outside the gene matches: 14. The CDR3 DNA is TGTGCCAGCAGCCCGAGGGACAGGGCATCGGTCCCCTACGAGCAGTACTTC. This encodes CASSPRDRASVPYEQYF.

J is TRBJ2-3 and V is TRBV11-2, with D perhaps given as TRBD1 or TRBD2 (5 bases each). CDR1 is SGHAT, CDR2 FQNNGV, per germline. Trimming stripped 5 bases from V and 3 bases from J, with 12 bases between. This CDR3 contains 14 residues. The CDR3 region is CASSDWDGTDTQYF. The CDR3 DNA sequence: TGTGCCAGCAGCGATTGGGACGGGACAGATACGCAGTATTTT.

The rearrangement joins TRBV9 to TRBJ1-2; D remains ambiguous. V shed 3 bases and J shed 3 bases, with 9 bases lying between them. CDR1 is SGDLS and CDR2 is YYNGEE in the germline V gene. CDR3 length: 13 residues. The CDR3 here is CASSADMDYGYTF. The DNA for the CDR3 is TGTGCCAGCAGCGCCGACATGGACTATGGCTACACCTTC.

This chain connects TRBV27 to TRBJ1-1; D uncertain. Trimming left V 4 bases short and J 1 base short, with 7 bases between. Germline lookup yields CDR1 MNHEY and CDR2 SMNVEV (reference sequence). The CDR3 loop spans 13 amino acids. As DNA, the CDR3 is TGTGCCAGCAGTTGGGGAAAGAACACTGAAGCTTTCTTT. Its protein is CASSWGKNTEAFF.

The V and J genes are TRBV20-1 and TRBJ1-4; 7 nucleotides line up with TRBD1. The ends lost 0 bases at V and 0 bases at J; junction bases unmatched: 7. The CDR3 sequence is 17 residues long. Germline V CDR1 and CDR2: DFQATT, SNEGSKA (reference sequence). The CDR3: CSAREVGQPATNEKLFF. The CDR3 bases are TGCAGTGCTAGAGAGGTGGGACAGCCCGCAACTAATGAAAAACTGTTTTTT.

V usage is TRBV5-1 and J usage is TRBJ2-2; 11 nucleotides align to TRBD1. Looked up from germline, CDR1 is SGHRS and CDR2 is YFSETQ. The CDR3 spans 17 residues. With V trimmed by 4 bases and J by 5 bases, 10 bases remained unmatched. This CDR3 is CASSTDGTGGRTGELFF. The CDR3 nucleotides read TGCGCCAGCAGCACAGACGGGACAGGGGGTCGTACCGGGGAGCTGTTTTTT. The complete variable domain, with remaining parts taken from reference TRBV5-1 and TRBJ2-2, reads KAGVTQTPRYLIKTRGQQVTLSCSPISGHRSVSWYQQTPGQGLQFLFEYFSETQRNKGNFPGRFSGRQFSNSRSEMNVSTLELGDSALYLCASSTDGTGGRTGELFFGEGSRLTVL.

V usage is TRBV24-1 and J usage is TRBJ2-7; 10 bases line up with TRBD1. Germline CDR1 is KGHDR and CDR2 is SFDVKD. CDR3 length: 14 amino acids. V trimming: 4 bases; J trimming: 3 bases; junction bases outside the gene matches: 2. The CDR3 loop is CATSDRDRGYEQYF. DNA for the CDR3: TGTGCCACCAGTGACAGGGACAGGGGCTACGAGCAGTACTTC.

J is TRBJ2-7 and V is TRBV27; D could derive from TRBD1 or TRBD2 (5 bases each). The ends were cut back, 8 bases at V and 7 bases at J, with 24 bases in the middle. This CDR3 is built from 15 residues. The V gene's germline CDR1 is MNHEY and CDR2 SMNVEV (reference sequence). CDR3 DNA sequence: TGTGCCAGCGGGGGATCTAGCCCAGGATTTTGGGAGCAGTACTTC. This encodes CASGGSSPGFWEQYF.

The chain combines TRBV6-5 with TRBJ1-2; tentative D call: TRBD1 (6 bases). CDR1 and CDR2 (germline): MNHEY, SVGAGI. The CDR3 is made up of 15 amino acids. V was shortened by 6 bases and J by 3 bases, with 17 bases between the two germline ends. The CDR3 loop reads CASSQRQALHYGYTF. The CDR3 DNA reads TGTGCCAGCAGCCAACGACAGGCGTTACACTATGGCTACACCTTC.

The chain employs TRBV5-1 and TRBJ2-1; 16 bases are shared with TRBD2. The V and J ends lost 4 bases and 9 bases, in that order; junction bases with no gene match: 10. Germline CDR1 and CDR2: SGHRS and YFSETQ. The CDR3 consists of 17 residues. The CDR3 DNA sequence: TGCGCCAGCAGCATGGGGACTAGCGGGAGGGAGCGGGGTGAGCAGTTCTTC. This translates into CASSMGTSGRERGEQFF. The complete variable domain, with remaining parts taken from reference TRBV5-1 and TRBJ2-1, reads KAGVTQTPRYLIKTRGQQVTLSCSPISGHRSVSWYQQTPGQGLQFLFEYFSETQRNKGNFPGRFSGRQFSNSRSEMNVSTLELGDSALYLCASSMGTSGRERGEQFFGPGTRLTVL.

The chain recombines TRBV7-9 with TRBJ2-7; D may be TRBD2 (6 bases). The CDR3 sequence is 14 residues long. Trimming pared 7 bases from V and 0 bases from J, leaving 13 bases between. Germline V gives CDR1 SEHNR, CDR2 FQNEAQ (reference sequence). The CDR3 coding sequence is TGTGCCAGCACCTTGGGGGGAATCTCCTACGAGCAGTACTTC. Translated: CASTLGGISYEQYF.

The V and J genes are TRBV27 and TRBJ1-2; 8 bases align to TRBD1. Germline values: CDR1 MNHEY, CDR2 SMNVEV (reference sequence). Losses at the gene ends were 8 bases for V and 7 bases for J; bases not matched to a gene: 6. The CDR3 runs to 12 residues. CDR3 sequence reads: CASSPDRVGYTF. The CDR3 coding sequence is TGTGCCAGCTCCCCGGACAGGGTTGGCTACACCTTC.

The V call is TRBV27, the J call TRBJ2-5, with D possibly being TRBD1 (5 bases). This CDR3 spans 13 amino acids. CDR1 is MNHEY and CDR2 is SMNVEV in the germline V gene (reference sequence). Trimming took 8 bases from V and 1 from J, leaving 11 bases between them. The CDR3 here is CASGIQVQETQYF. CDR3 DNA sequence: TGTGCCAGCGGGATACAGGTCCAAGAGACCCAGTACTTC.

The DNA of the CDR3 is TGTGCCAGCAGTTTATTAGAGGGGGATGAAAAACTGTTTTTT. It codes for CASSLLEGDEKLFF. The gene calls are TRBV28 and TRBJ1-4; possible D gene TRBD1, 6 bases. Trimming cost V 1 base and J 6 bases, with 9 bases left between them. CDR3 length equals 14 residues. Germline lookup yields CDR1 MDHEN and CDR2 SYDVKM.

The V call is TRBV13, the J call TRBJ2-1, with TRBD1 matching 8 bases. The length of the CDR3 is 14 residues. J gave up 7 bases and V 1 base, and 3 bases lay outside the gene matches. Germline CDR1 PRHDT, CDR2 FYEKMQ (reference sequence). The CDR3 coding sequence is TGTGCCAGCAGCTTAGTGACAGGGGAGAATGAGCAGTTCTTC. Residues: CASSLVTGENEQFF.

This chain links TRBV9 with TRBJ2-3; 11 bases are shared with TRBD2. The CDR3 spans 16 residues. Per germline, CDR1 SGDLS and CDR2 YYNGEE. The junction had 8 bases not matched to a gene; V was cut back by 0 bases and J by 8 bases. The CDR3 here is CASSVGGSGRERTQYF. DNA of the CDR3: TGTGCCAGCAGCGTAGGCGGTAGCGGGAGGGAACGTACGCAGTATTTT.

In nucleotides, the CDR3 is TGTGAGAAGGGCGCTTTAACTGAAGCTTTCTTT. Translating gives CEKGALTEAFF. The chain uses TRBV7-9 and TRBJ1-1, with D unresolved. The CDR3 is made up of 11 amino acids. Germline V CDR1 and CDR2: SEHNR, FQNEAQ (reference sequence).

The CDR3 nucleotides read TGTGCCAGCAGTTTGACAGGGACAGATGGGGGCTACGAGCAGTACTTC. Its translation: CASSLTGTDGGYEQYF. The chain carries TRBV27 and TRBJ2-7, with 7 bases aligning to TRBD1. CDR1 MNHEY and CDR2 SMNVEV come from the germline V gene (reference sequence). The CDR3 is 16 amino acids. J lost 3 bases, V lost 3 bases, and 11 bases had no gene match.

The J gene is TRBJ2-7, the V gene TRBV7-6; D is unresolved. The V end was cut by 2 bases, the J end by 5 bases, with 13 bases between. Germline CDR1 reads SGHVS; CDR2 reads FNYEAQ. This CDR3 is built from 14 residues. The CDR3, as DNA: TGTGCCAGCAGCTTAAATCAGTTCCGGGACGAGCAGTACTTC. It yields the protein CASSLNQFRDEQYF.